The entry below describes one T cell receptor beta chain. The antigen remains unidentified. This entry belongs to a study of stem cell transplantation in POMP-related autoinflammatory disease. Study-wide results and caveats: In patients with PRAID, every analyzed T-cell subset tended to show lower diversity and higher clonality.

PRAID combined immunodeficiency and autoinflammation. Data came from immunoSEQ multiplex PCR; TCRdb stores just in-frame clones and leaves some out. Of 25,000 to 30,000 clones in the sample, 82% are singletons; the top ten hold approximately 2.4%. This clonotype was sampled from a human donor with POMP-related autoinflammation and immune dysregulation (PRAID). The input for sequencing was CD4+ T cells from PBMCs, taken before stem cell transplantation.

The CDR3 loop is CASSLLTGGDYEQYF. The CDR3 nucleotides are TGCGCCAGCAGCTTGCTGACAGGGGGGGACTACGAGCAGTACTTC. The V call is TRBV5-1, the J call TRBJ2-7; 9 bases are a match to TRBD1. The V gene end was trimmed by 1 base and the J gene end by 3 bases; junction bases not matched to a gene: 5. Germline lookup yields CDR1 SGHRS and CDR2 YFSETQ. The CDR3 contains 15 residues. The entire variable domain, with the rest obtained from reference TRBV5-1 and TRBJ2-7, is as follows: KAGVTQTPRYLIKTRGQQVTLSCSPISGHRSVSWYQQTPGQGLQFLFEYFSETQRNKGNFPGRFSGRQFSNSRSEMNVSTLELGDSALYLCASSLLTGGDYEQYFGPGTRLTVT.